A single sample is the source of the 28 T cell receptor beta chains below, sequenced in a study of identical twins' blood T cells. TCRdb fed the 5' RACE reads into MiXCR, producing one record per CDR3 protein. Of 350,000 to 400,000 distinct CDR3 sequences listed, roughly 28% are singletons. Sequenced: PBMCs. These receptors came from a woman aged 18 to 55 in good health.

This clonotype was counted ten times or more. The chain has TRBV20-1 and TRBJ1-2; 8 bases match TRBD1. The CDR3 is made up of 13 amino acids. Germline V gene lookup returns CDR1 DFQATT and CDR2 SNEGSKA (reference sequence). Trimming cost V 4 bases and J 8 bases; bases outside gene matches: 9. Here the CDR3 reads CSATSGQGDGYTF. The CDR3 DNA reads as TGCAGTGCTACATCTGGACAGGGTGACGGCTACACCTTC.

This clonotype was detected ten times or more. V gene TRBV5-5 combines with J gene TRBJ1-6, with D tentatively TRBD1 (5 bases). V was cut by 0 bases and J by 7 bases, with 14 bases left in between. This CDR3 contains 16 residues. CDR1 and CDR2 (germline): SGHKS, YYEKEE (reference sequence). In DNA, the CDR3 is TGTGCCAGCAGCTTGGCCCAGGGAGGTGGCAATTCACCCCTCCACTTT. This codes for CASSLAQGGGNSPLHF. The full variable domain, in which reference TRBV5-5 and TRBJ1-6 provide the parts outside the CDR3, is DAGVTQSPTHLIKTRGQQVTLRCSPISGHKSVSWYQQVLGQGPQFIFQYYEKEERGRGNFPDRFSARQFPNYSSELNVNALLLGDSALYLCASSLAQGGGNSPLHFGNGTRLTVT.

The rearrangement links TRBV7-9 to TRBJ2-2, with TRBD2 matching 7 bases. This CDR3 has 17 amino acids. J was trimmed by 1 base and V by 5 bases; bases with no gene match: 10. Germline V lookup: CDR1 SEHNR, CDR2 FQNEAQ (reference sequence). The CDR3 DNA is TGTGCCAGCAGCCCCCGAGCGGGAAGTAAGAACACCGGGGAGCTGTTTTTT. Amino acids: CASSPRAGSKNTGELFF.

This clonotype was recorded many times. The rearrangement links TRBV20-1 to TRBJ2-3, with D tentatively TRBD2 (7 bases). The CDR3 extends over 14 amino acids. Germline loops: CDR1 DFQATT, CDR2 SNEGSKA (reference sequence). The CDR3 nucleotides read TGCAGCGTTTCGAGGGGGGAGGGCCGCGATACGCAGTATTTT. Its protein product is CSVSRGEGRDTQYF.

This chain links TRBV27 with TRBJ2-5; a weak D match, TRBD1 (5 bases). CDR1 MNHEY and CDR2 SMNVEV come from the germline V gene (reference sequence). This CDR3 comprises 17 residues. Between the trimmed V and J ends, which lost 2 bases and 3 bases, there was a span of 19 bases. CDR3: CASSLRGPAHYKETQYF. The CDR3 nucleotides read TGTGCCAGCAGTTTAAGGGGCCCGGCTCACTACAAAGAGACCCAGTACTTC.

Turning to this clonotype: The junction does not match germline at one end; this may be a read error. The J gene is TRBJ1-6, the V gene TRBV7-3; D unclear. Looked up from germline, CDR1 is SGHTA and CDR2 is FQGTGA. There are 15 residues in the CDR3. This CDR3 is CASSLGPRYNSPIHF. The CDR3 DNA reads TGTGCCAGCAGCTTAGGACCGCGCTATAATTCACCCATCCACTTT. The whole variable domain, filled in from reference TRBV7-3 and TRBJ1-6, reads GAGVSQTPSNKVTEKGKYVELRCDPISGHTALYWYRQSLGQGPEFLIYFQGTGAADDSGLPNDRFFAVRPEGSVSTLKIQRTERGDSAVYLCASSLGPRYNSPIHFGNGTRLTVT.

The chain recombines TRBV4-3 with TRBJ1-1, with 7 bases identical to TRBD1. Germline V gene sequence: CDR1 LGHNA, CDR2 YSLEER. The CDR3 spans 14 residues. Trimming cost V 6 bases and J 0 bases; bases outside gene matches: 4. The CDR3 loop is CASRGQDLNTEAFF. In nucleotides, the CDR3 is TGCGCCAGCAGAGGACAGGACTTGAACACTGAAGCTTTCTTT.

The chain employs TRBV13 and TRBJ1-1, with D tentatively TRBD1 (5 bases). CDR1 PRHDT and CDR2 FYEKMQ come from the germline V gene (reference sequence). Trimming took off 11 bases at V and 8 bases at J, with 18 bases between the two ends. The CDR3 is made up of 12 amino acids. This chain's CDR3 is CAGSTGRREAFF. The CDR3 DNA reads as TGTGCCGGTTCTACGGGACGGCGCGAAGCTTTCTTT. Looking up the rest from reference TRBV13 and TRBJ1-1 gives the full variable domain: AAGVIQSPRHLIKEKRETATLKCYPIPRHDTVYWYQQGPGQDPQFLISFYEKMQSDKGSIPDRFSAQQFSDYHSELNMSSLELGDSALYFCAGSTGRREAFFGQGTRLTVV.

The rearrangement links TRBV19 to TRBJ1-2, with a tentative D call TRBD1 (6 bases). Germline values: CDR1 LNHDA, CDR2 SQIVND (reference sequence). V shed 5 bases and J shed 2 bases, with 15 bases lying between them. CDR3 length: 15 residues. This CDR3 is CASSARWQGNYGYTF. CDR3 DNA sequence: TGTGCCAGTAGTGCACGTTGGCAGGGGAACTATGGCTACACCTTC.

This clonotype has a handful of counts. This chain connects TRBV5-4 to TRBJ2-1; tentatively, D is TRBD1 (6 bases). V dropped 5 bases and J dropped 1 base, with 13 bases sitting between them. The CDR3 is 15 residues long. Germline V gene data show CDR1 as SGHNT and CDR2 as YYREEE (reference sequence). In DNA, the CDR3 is TGTGCCAGCAGGCTACAGGGTTCTTCCTACAATGAGCAGTTCTTC. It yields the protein CASRLQGSSYNEQFF. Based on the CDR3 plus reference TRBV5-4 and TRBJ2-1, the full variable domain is ETGVTQSPTHLIKTRGQQVTLRCSSQSGHNTVSWYQQALGQGPQFIFQYYREEENGRGNFPPRFSGLQFPNYSSELNVNALELDDSALYLCASRLQGSSYNEQFFGPGTRLTVL.

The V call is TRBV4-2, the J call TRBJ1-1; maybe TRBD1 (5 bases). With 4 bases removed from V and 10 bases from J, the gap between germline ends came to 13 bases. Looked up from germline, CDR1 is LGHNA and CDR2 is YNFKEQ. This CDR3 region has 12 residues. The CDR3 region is CASSLVGEGAFF. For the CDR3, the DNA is TGTGCCAGCAGCCTAGTGGGGGAAGGAGCTTTCTTT.

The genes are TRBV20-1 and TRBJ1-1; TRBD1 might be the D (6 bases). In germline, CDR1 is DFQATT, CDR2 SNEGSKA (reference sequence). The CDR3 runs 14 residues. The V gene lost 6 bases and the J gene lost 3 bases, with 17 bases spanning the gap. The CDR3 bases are TGCAGTGCCCAAAAGGGGGGGTCGGACACTGAAGCTTTCTTT. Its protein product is CSAQKGGSDTEAFF.

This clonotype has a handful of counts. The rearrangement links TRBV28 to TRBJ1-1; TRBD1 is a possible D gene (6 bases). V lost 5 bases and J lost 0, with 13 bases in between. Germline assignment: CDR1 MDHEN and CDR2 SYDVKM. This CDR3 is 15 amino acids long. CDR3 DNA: TGTGCCAGCAGTCCTCGGGGGCATATGAACACTGAAGCTTTCTTT. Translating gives CASSPRGHMNTEAFF.

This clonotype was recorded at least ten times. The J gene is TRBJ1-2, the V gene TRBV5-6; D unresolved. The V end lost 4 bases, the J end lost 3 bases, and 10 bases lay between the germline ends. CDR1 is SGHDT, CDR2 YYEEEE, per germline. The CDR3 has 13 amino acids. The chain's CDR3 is CASSPASDYGYTF. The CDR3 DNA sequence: TGTGCCAGCAGCCCGGCTTCTGACTATGGCTACACCTTC.

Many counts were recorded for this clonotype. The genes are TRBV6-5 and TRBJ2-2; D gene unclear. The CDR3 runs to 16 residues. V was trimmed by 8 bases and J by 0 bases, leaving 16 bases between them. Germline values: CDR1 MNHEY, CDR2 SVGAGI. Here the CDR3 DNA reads TGTGCCAGCGGAGAAGAGTCTCCTACGAACACCGGGGAGCTGTTTTTT. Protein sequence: CASGEESPTNTGELFF.

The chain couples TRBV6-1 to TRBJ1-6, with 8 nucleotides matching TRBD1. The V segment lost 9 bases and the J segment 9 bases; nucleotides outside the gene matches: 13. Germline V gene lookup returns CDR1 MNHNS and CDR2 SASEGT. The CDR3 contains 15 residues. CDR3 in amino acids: CASRHQGADSSPLHF. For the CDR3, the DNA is TGTGCCAGTAGACACCAGGGGGCGGATAGTTCACCCCTCCACTTT.

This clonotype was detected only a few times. CDR3 coding DNA: TGTGCCAGCAGCTCCTCCTTCGGGGCGGGGGACTCCTACGAGCAGTACTTC. Its translation is CASSSSFGAGDSYEQYF. The rearrangement joins TRBV5-6 to TRBJ2-7, with 7 nucleotides matching TRBD2. This CDR3 has 17 amino acids. J lost 0 bases, V lost 3 bases, and 12 bases had no gene match. Germline CDR1 reads SGHDT; CDR2 reads YYEEEE.

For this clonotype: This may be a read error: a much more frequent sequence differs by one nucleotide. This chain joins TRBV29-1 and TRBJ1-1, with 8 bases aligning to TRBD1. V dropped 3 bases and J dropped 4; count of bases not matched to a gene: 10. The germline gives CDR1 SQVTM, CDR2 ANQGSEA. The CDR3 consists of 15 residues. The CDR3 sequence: CSVDRWTGWTTEAFF. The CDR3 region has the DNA TGCAGCGTTGATAGGTGGACAGGGTGGACCACTGAAGCTTTCTTT.

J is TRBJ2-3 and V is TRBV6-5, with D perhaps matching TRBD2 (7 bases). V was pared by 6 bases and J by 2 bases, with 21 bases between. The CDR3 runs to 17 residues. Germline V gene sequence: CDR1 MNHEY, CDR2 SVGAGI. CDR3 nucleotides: TGTGCCAGCAGCCCCGGGAGGACAGTACCAGTCACAGATACGCAGTATTTT. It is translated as CASSPGRTVPVTDTQYF.

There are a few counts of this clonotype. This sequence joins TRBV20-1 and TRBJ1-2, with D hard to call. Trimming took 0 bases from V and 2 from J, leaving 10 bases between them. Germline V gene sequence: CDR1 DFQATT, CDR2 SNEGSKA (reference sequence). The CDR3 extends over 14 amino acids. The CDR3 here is CSAREAAGNYGYTF. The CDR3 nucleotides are TGCAGTGCTAGAGAGGCCGCGGGGAACTATGGCTACACCTTC.

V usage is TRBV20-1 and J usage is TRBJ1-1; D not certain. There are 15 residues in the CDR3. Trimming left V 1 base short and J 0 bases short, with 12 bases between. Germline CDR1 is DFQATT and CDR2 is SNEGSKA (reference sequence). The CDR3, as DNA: TGCAGTGCTAGAGGAGTCGCAGGAGTGAACACTGAAGCTTTCTTT. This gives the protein CSARGVAGVNTEAFF.

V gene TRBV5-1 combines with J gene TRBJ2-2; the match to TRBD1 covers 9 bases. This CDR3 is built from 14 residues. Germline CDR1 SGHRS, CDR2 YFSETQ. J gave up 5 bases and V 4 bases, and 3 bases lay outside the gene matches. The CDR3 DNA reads TGCGCCAGCAGCGTCGACAGGGGGACCGGGGAGCTGTTTTTT. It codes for CASSVDRGTGELFF.

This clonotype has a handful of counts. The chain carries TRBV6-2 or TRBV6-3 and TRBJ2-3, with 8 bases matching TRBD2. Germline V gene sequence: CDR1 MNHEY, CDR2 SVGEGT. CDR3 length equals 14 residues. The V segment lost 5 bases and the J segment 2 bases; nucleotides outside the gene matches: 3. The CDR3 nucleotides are TGTGCCAGCAGTGACGGGAGGGTCACAGATACGCAGTATTTT. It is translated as CASSDGRVTDTQYF.

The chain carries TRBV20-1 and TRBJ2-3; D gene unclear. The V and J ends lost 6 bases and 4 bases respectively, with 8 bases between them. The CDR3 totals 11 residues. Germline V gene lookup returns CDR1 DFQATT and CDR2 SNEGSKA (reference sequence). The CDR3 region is CSAPEPDTQYF. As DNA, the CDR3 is TGCAGTGCCCCTGAGCCAGATACGCAGTATTTT.

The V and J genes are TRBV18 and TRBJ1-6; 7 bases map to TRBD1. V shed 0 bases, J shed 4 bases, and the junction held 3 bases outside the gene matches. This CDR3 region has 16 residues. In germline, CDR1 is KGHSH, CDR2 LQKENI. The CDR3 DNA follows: TGTGCCAGCTCACCACCGGGACAGCGATATAATTCACCCCTCCACTTT. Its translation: CASSPPGQRYNSPLHF.

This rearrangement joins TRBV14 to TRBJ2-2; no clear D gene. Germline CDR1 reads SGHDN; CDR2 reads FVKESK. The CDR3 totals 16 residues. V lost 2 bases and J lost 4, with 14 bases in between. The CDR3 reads CASSQRRHRSTGELFF. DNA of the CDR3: TGTGCCAGCAGCCAACGACGACACCGGTCCACCGGGGAGCTGTTTTTT.

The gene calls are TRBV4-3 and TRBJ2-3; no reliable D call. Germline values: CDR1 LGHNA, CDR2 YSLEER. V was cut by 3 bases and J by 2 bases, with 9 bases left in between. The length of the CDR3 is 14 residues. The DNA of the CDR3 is TGCGCCAGCAGCCACTGGGAAGACACAGATACGCAGTATTTT. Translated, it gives CASSHWEDTDTQYF.

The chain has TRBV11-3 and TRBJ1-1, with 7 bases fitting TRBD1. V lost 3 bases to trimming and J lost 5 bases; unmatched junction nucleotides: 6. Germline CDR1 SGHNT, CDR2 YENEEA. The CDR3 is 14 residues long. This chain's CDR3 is CASSFNRGLTEAFF. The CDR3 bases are TGTGCCAGCAGCTTCAACAGGGGATTGACTGAAGCTTTCTTT.